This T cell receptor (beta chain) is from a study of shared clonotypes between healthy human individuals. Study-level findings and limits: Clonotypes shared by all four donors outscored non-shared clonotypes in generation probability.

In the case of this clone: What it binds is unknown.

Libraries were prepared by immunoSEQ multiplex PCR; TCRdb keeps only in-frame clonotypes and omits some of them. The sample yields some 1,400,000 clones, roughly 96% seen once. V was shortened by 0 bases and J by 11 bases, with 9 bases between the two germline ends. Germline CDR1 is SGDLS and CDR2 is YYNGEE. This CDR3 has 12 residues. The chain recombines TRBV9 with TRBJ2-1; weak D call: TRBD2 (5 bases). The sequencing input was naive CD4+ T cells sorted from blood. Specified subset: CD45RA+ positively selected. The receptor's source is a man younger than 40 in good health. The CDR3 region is CASSVDEGKQFF. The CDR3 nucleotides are TGTGCCAGCAGCGTAGATGAGGGAAAGCAGTTCTTC.